The rows below give T cell receptor beta chains drawn from one sample of a study of neurological immune-mediated disorders. TCRdb itself ran the 5' RACE reads through MiXCR, one entry per CDR3 protein. Counted here are 50,000 or so distinct CDR3 sequences, about 4.1% occurring once; the ten biggest clones make up over 5.5%. The sequencing input was PBMCs. All receptors derive from a man aged 55-75 years with multiple sclerosis. The CDR3 runs from the conserved cysteine through the conserved F or W. The D gene is left open where the match is weak. Clone size is given for some rows only: seen once, a few or many times, or a class if the clone is expanded.

15	TRBD2	TRBV7-9	many	TRBJ2-1	TGTGCCAGCAGCTTCTTAACGGGGGGGTCCGATGAGCAGTTCTTC	CASSFLTGGSDEQFF
14	NA	TRBV20-1	many	TRBJ1-1	TGCAGTGCCCGAGTCGGGGGAACGAACACTGAAGCTTTCTTT	CSARVGGTNTEAFF
11	NA	TRBV5-6	many	TRBJ1-1	TGTGCCAGCAGAAAGAACACTGAAGCTTTCTTT	CASRKNTEAFF
13	NA	TRBV9	NA	TRBJ1-1	TGTGCCAGCAGCGTAGTGGCGAACACTGAAGCTTTCTTT	CASSVVANTEAFF
13	NA	TRBV12-3/TRBV12-4	NA	TRBJ2-1	TGTGCCAGCGGTTTCGGGGAGCACAATGCGCAGTTCTTC	CASGFGEHNAQFF
14	TRBD2	TRBV12-3/TRBV12-4	many	TRBJ2-1	TGTGCCAGCAGTCCACGTACTAGCGTAGGTGAGCAGTTCTTC	CASSPRTSVGEQFF
16	TRBD2	TRBV7-7	NA	TRBJ2-2	TGTGCCAGCAGCTCGACTAGCGGGGGGTCTTCCGGGGAGCTGTTTTTT	CASSSTSGGSSGELFF
15	TRBD1	TRBV5-6	many	TRBJ2-2	TGTGCCAGCAGCTTAAGAGACAGGGGGATCGGGGAGCTGTTTTTT	CASSLRDRGIGELFF
13	TRBD1	TRBV20-1	many	TRBJ2-7	TGCAGTGCTTTCAGGGGGTCTTCCTACGAGCAGTACTTC	CSAFRGSSYEQYF
14	NA	TRBV9	many	TRBJ2-5	TGTGCCAGCAGCCCCTGGAGTGGAAAAGAGACCCAGTACTTC	CASSPWSGKETQYF
16	NA	TRBV18	few	TRBJ2-5	TGTGCCAGCTGTACTCCAGGGAACGGGCGCCAAGAGACCCAGTACTTC	CASCTPGNGRQETQYF
14	TRBD2	TRBV5-1	many	TRBJ2-3	TGCGCCAGCAGCTTGCGACTAGCCCAAGATACGCAGTATTTT	CASSLRLAQDTQYF
12	NA	TRBV25-1	many	TRBJ1-1	TGTGCCAGCAGAGGAGGGTCAACTGAAGCTTTCTTT	CASRGGSTEAFF
14	NA	TRBV10-3	many	TRBJ1-2	TGTGCCACCAGGGATAGGGTATCTAACTATGGCTACACCTTC	CATRDRVSNYGYTF
13	NA	TRBV20-1	many	TRBJ2-1	TGCAGTGCTAGAGATCGGATAGGGCCAGGAGCGTTCTTC	CSARDRIGPGAFF
12	NA	TRBV12-3/TRBV12-4	NA	TRBJ2-3	TGTGCCAGCACCACCCATGTTGATACGCAGTATTTT	CASTTHVDTQYF
20	TRBD1	TRBV20-1	few	TRBJ2-1	TGCAGTGCTTTTCCCAGTCCGGGACAGGTAGCCCTCACATCCTACAATGAGCAGTTCTTC	CSAFPSPGQVALTSYNEQFF
15	NA	TRBV7-9	many	TRBJ1-4	TGTGCCAGCAGCCTGATGGATCCCGGGACACCGAAACTGTTTTTT	CASSLMDPGTPKLFF
14	TRBD2	TRBV5-6	many	TRBJ2-5	TGTGCCAGCAGCTTAGGGCTAGCGGTGGAGACCCAGTACTTC	CASSLGLAVETQYF
11	NA	TRBV10-3	many	TRBJ2-1	TGTGCCATCAACGCGGGTAATGAGCAGTTCTTC	CAINAGNEQFF
10	NA	TRBV20-1	many	TRBJ2-1	TGCAGTGCCGGAAGGGCTGAGCAGTTCTTC	CSAGRAEQFF
13	NA	TRBV5-1	many	TRBJ2-1	TGCGCCACCCGGGACGGTGGAAATTTTGAGCAGTTCTTC	CATRDGGNFEQFF
14	TRBD2	TRBV18	many	TRBJ2-7	TGTGCCAGCTCGGCGGGGGGCCTACCCTACGAGCAGTACTTC	CASSAGGLPYEQYF
13	NA	TRBV5-1	many	TRBJ1-2	TGCGCCAGCAGCTCGGGGGGCGATAGAGGCTACACCTTC	CASSSGGDRGYTF
14	NA	TRBV20-1	many	TRBJ2-2	TGCAGTGCCCCAAGTCCGGGGAGCACCGGGGAGCTGTTTTTT	CSAPSPGSTGELFF
18	NA	TRBV5-6	many	TRBJ2-4	TGTGCCAGCAGCCAATTGAAATTAACAGGGTCGGCCAAAAACATTCAGTACTTC	CASSQLKLTGSAKNIQYF
13	TRBD2	TRBV20-1	many	TRBJ2-5	TGCAGAGGAGTAGCGGGAGGGGAGGAGACCCAGTACTTC	CRGVAGGEETQYF
14	NA	TRBV12-3/TRBV12-4	NA	TRBJ2-1	TGTGCCAGCAGTCCGGGACCAGCCTACAATGAGCAGTTCTTC	CASSPGPAYNEQFF
18	NA	TRBV18	few	TRBJ1-5	TGTGCCAGCTCACCACGAAACCCCTCTGGGGCCGGAAATCAGCCCCAGCATTTT	CASSPRNPSGAGNQPQHF
18	TRBD1	TRBV5-5	few	TRBJ2-6	TGTGCCAGCAGCTTCTTTCGGACAGGGGGATCTGGGGCCAACGTCCTGACTTTC	CASSFFRTGGSGANVLTF
11	NA	TRBV25-1	many	TRBJ2-5	TGTGCCAGCAGTGAAGGACGGACCCAGTACTTC	CASSEGRTQYF
17	TRBD2	TRBV7-8	many	TRBJ2-2	TGTGCCAGCAGACGTACTGGACTAGCGGGAGGTGGTGGGGAGCTGTTTTTT	CASRRTGLAGGGGELFF
14	NA	TRBV3-1	many	TRBJ2-1	TGTGCCAGCAGCCCTACCACAGTTGTCAATGAGCAGTTCTTC	CASSPTTVVNEQFF
15	TRBD2	TRBV20-1	many	TRBJ2-7	TGCAGTGCTAGAGACGGGACTAGCGGGACCTACGAGCAGTACTTC	CSARDGTSGTYEQYF
15	NA	TRBV20-1	many	TRBJ1-5	TGCAGTGCTAGATACCCCCCGGTTAGCAATCAGCCCCAGCATTTT	CSARYPPVSNQPQHF
12	NA	TRBV20-1	many	TRBJ2-1	TGCAGTGCCGGGCGGACTTACAATGAGCAGTTCTTC	CSAGRTYNEQFF
12	NA	TRBV5-1	many	TRBJ2-1	TGCGCCAGCAGCTTGGGAGGCGATGAGCAGTTCTTC	CASSLGGDEQFF
14	TRBD1	TRBV7-2	many	TRBJ1-3	TGTGCCAGCAGCCCCTTTCAGGGGGCGCACACCATATATTTT	CASSPFQGAHTIYF
16	TRBD2	TRBV6-5	few	TRBJ2-1	TGTGCCAGCAGGACCTCTACTAGCGGGAGGGGACGAGAGCAGTTCTTC	CASRTSTSGRGREQFF
20	TRBD2	TRBV5-6	many	TRBJ2-3	TGTGCCAGCAGCTTTAGGCCAGGGACTAGCGGGAGACCCCTCACAGATACGCAGTATTTT	CASSFRPGTSGRPLTDTQYF
15	TRBD1	TRBV6-6	many	TRBJ2-2	TGTGCCAGCGGGTGGACAGGGTCGTACACCGGGGAGCTGTTTTTT	CASGWTGSYTGELFF
13	NA	TRBV10-3	many	TRBJ2-5	TGTGCCATCAGGAAGGTTGCGTTGGACGACCAGTACTTC	CAIRKVALDDQYF
18	NA	TRBV29-1	many	TRBJ2-1	TGCAGCGCTTTCCAGACTTGGGGAGTTGGTCTAGGTGGCAATGAGCAGTTCTTC	CSAFQTWGVGLGGNEQFF
18	NA	TRBV24-1	many	TRBJ1-3	TGTGCCACCAGGAGAGGGGTCGTAGCTTCGACTTCTGGAAACACCATATATTTT	CATRRGVVASTSGNTIYF
12	NA	TRBV20-1	many	TRBJ2-7	TGCAGTGCTAGACTTGTTAGGCGCGAGCAGTACTTC	CSARLVRREQYF
21	NA	TRBV4-1	many	TRBJ2-6	TGCGCCAGCAGCCAAGAATGGCTAACTTATGGGGGGCAAACTGGGGCCAACGTCCTGACTTTC	CASSQEWLTYGGQTGANVLTF
11	NA	TRBV3-1	many	TRBJ2-2	TGTGCCAGCAGACAAAACGGGGAGCTGTTTTTT	CASRQNGELFF
12	NA	TRBV12-3/TRBV12-4	many	TRBJ1-2	TGTGCCAGCAGCACAGAGAAATATGGCTACACCTTC	CASSTEKYGYTF
17	NA	TRBV5-1	many	TRBJ2-6	TGCGCCAGCAGCTTGGCGGACGGGTACTCTGGGGCCAACGTCCTGACTTTC	CASSLADGYSGANVLTF
16	NA	TRBV5-1	many	TRBJ1-1	TGCGCCAGCAGCTTGGCGGTAGCGGACTTGAACACTGAAGCTTTCTTT	CASSLAVADLNTEAFF
14	TRBD1	TRBV7-2	NA	TRBJ2-3	TGTGCCAGCACTCAAGGCAGGGGGACAGATACGCAGTATTTT	CASTQGRGTDTQYF
16	NA	TRBV7-6	many	TRBJ2-5	TGTGCCAGCAGCCCGCTACGACTAGGGGGGTCGGAGACCCAGTACTTC	CASSPLRLGGSETQYF
12	NA	TRBV20-1	few	TRBJ2-3	TGCAGTGCTAGAGATCGTTTAGATACGCAGTATTTT	CSARDRLDTQYF
14	NA	TRBV20-1	many	TRBJ2-1	TGCAGTGCTAGAGTGGGGTCCTCCTTGGATGAGCAGTTCTTC	CSARVGSSLDEQFF
14	TRBD2	TRBV7-2	many	TRBJ2-2	TGTGCCAGCAGCTTAACTAGCGGCACCGGGGAGCTGTTTTTT	CASSLTSGTGELFF
16	NA	TRBV15	NA	TRBJ1-3	TGTGCCACCAGCAGAGATGACAGGCACTCTGGAAACACCATATATTTT	CATSRDDRHSGNTIYF
15	TRBD2	TRBV20-1	many	TRBJ2-7	TGCAGTGCTAGAGATCTCCTAGCGGGAAACTACGAGCAGTACTTC	CSARDLLAGNYEQYF
14	TRBD2	TRBV10-2	many	TRBJ2-3	TGCGCCAGCAGTGTGGGGACTAGCGCTAGCACGCAGTATTTT	CASSVGTSASTQYF